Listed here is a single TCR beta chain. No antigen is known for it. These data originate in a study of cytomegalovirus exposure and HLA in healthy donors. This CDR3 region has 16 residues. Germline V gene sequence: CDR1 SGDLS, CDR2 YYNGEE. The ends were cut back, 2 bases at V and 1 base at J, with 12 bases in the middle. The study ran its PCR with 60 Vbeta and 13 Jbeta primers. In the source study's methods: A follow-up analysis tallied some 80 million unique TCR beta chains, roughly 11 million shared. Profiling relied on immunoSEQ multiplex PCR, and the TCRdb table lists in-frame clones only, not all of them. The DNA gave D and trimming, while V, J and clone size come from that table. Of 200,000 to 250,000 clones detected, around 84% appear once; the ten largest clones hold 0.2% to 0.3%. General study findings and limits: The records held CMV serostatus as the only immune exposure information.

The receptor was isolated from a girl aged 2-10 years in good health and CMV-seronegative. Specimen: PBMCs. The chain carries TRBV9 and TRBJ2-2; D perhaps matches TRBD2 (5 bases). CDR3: CASSVWARVNTGELFF. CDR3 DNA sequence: TGTGCCAGCAGCGTCTGGGCGCGGGTGAACACCGGGGAGCTGTTTTTT.